A selection of T cell receptor beta chains follows, all from one sample in a study of T cell repertoires in cytomegalovirus infection. TCRdb re-analysed the reads in MiXCR, keeping a single row per CDR3 protein. The sample contains about 830,000 distinct CDR3 sequences, less than 35% of which appear only once. For these receptors, no antigen is known. Sample: cultured CD8+ T cells from PBMCs, taken from culture after CMV antigen stimulation. Source of these receptors: a human donor in good health (CMV status not recorded). Some clones in this sample may be carry-over from other donors' samples. Each CDR3 is given with its conserved first and last residue. Each record gives: CDR3 protein, CDR3 DNA, D gene, V gene, J gene, clone size. The D gene is left open where the match is weak. The size entry is marked missing in some rows and otherwise reads once, few, many or a size class.

CDR3: CASSQPLGTGDGYTF
DNA: TGTGCCAGCAGCCAACCACTCGGGACAGGGGACGGCTACACCTTC
D: TRBD1
V: TRBV4-2
J: TRBJ1-2
size: few

CDR3: CASTLGGWTEAFF
DNA: TGTGCCAGCACCCTGGGAGGGTGGACTGAAGCTTTCTTT
D: NA
V: TRBV6-2/TRBV6-3
J: TRBJ1-1
size: NA

CDR3: CSARDRTVRDTQYF
DNA: TGCAGTGCTAGAGATAGGACGGTGAGGGATACGCAGTATTTT
D: NA
V: TRBV20-1
J: TRBJ2-3
size: many

CDR3: CASRAGAVYYGYTF
DNA: TGTGCCAGCAGAGCCGGGGCAGTTTACTATGGCTACACCTTC
D: NA
V: TRBV28
J: TRBJ1-2
size: once

CDR3: CASKFAGNTEAFF
DNA: TGTGCCAGCAAATTCGCCGGGAACACTGAAGCTTTCTTT
D: NA
V: TRBV28
J: TRBJ1-1
size: few

CDR3: CATRPTTDVNNEKLFF
DNA: TGTGCCACTAGACCCACCACGGACGTGAATAATGAAAAACTGTTTTTT
D: NA
V: TRBV19
J: TRBJ1-4
size: few

CDR3: CASRPPFETQYF
DNA: TGTGCCAGCAGACCCCCGTTTGAGACCCAGTACTTC
D: NA
V: TRBV6-5
J: TRBJ2-5
size: few

CDR3: CASTPGQGAFQPQHF
DNA: TGTGCCAGTACCCCTGGGCAGGGGGCGTTCCAGCCCCAGCATTTT
D: TRBD1
V: TRBV19
J: TRBJ1-5
size: NA

CDR3: CASFHREIHTDTQYF
DNA: TGTGCCAGCTTCCACAGGGAAATTCATACAGATACGCAGTATTTT
D: NA
V: TRBV6-6
J: TRBJ2-3
size: few

CDR3: CASSGWENSPLHF
DNA: TGTGCCAGCAGTGGATGGGAGAATTCACCCCTCCACTTT
D: NA
V: TRBV6-1
J: TRBJ1-6
size: few